This note documents a single T cell receptor beta chain sequence. The antigen is undetermined. This sample was included in a study of shared clonotypes between healthy human individuals. Broader study findings: Naive subsets generally exceeded memory subsets in estimated richness.

Germline trimming cut 1 base from V and 6 bases from J; bases unmatched to any gene: 5. Germline V CDR1 and CDR2: GTSNPN, SVGIG (reference sequence). The CDR3 is 14 amino acids. The method was immunoSEQ multiplex PCR; TCRdb's version includes in-frame clones alone and lacks a portion of them. Among 2,500,000 or so clones listed, approximately 92% were seen once. Only Caucasian adults living in Nashville, Tennessee served as donors. The split of CD4+ cells yielded CD45RA+ naive and CD45RA-negative memory subsets. The V call is TRBV30, the J call TRBJ1-5; 8 nucleotides match TRBD1. This TCR was recovered from a man aged 18 to 29 in good health. The specimen sequenced was naive CD4+ T cells sorted from blood. Subset in this sample: CD45RA+ positively selected. The CDR3 reads CAWSAGGPGQPQHF. The DNA for the CDR3 is TGTGCCTGGAGTGCAGGGGGCCCGGGTCAGCCCCAGCATTTT.